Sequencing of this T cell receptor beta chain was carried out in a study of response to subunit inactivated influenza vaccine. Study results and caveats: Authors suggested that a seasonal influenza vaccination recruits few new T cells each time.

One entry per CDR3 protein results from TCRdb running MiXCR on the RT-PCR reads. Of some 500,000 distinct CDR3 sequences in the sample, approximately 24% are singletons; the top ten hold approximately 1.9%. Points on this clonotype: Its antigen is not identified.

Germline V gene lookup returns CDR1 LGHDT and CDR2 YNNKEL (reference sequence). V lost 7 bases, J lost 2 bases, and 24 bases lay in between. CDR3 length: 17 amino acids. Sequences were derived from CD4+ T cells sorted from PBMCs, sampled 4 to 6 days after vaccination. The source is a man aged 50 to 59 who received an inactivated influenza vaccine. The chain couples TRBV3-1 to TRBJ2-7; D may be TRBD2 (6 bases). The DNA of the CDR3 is TGTGCCAGCACCCAGACCTCCGGGACGACGGGGGCCTACGAGCAGTACTTC. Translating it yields CASTQTSGTTGAYEQYF.